These 13 T cell receptor beta chains originate from one sample sequenced in a study of beta chain features in type 1 diabetes. Notes on the study in general: Shorter TCRB CDR3s, moderately but significantly so, were found in Type 1 diabetes patients in all four CD4+ subsets.

Every isolated RNA sample was fully reverse transcribed, so sequencing captured expressed TCRB transcripts. Sequencing was performed with immunoSEQ multiplex PCR; in TCRdb, only in-frame clones are kept and a portion is missing. The sample records around 160,000 clones, 8% to 9.5% being singletons. Their cognate antigens are unknown. The sequenced sample was central memory CD4+ T cells from blood. All receptors derive from a young woman with type 1 diabetes.

The J gene is TRBJ2-7, the V gene TRBV7-9, with D possibly matching TRBD2 (5 bases). The V gene lost 3 bases and the J gene lost 7 bases, with 13 bases spanning the gap. The CDR3 length is 13 residues. The germline CDR1 and CDR2 sequences are SEHNR and FQNEAQ (reference sequence). CDR3 loop: CASSFIGSGEQYF. The CDR3 bases are TGTGCCAGCAGCTTTATTGGGTCGGGGGAGCAGTACTTC.

The rearrangement joins TRBV7-9 to TRBJ2-7; D uncertain. In germline, CDR1 is SEHNR, CDR2 FQNEAQ (reference sequence). The V end was cut by 5 bases, the J end by 5 bases, with 10 bases between. The CDR3 loop spans 12 amino acids. The CDR3 reads CASSPPPDEQYF. The CDR3 DNA reads TGTGCCAGCAGCCCCCCTCCAGACGAGCAGTACTTC.

In its sample, this clone was seen a few times. The chain has TRBV7-8 and TRBJ1-5; no clear D gene. From germline, CDR1 is SGHVS and CDR2 FQNEAQ. This CDR3 spans 16 amino acids. Trimming took off 1 base at V and 4 bases at J, with 14 bases between the two ends. In DNA form, the CDR3 reads TGTGCCAGCAGCTTAGGAGGGAGGTTCCTAAATCAGCCCCAGCATTTT. It yields the protein CASSLGGRFLNQPQHF.

This clone appeared a few times. The chain combines TRBV25-1 with TRBJ1-2; D is unclear. Germline loops: CDR1 MGHDK, CDR2 SYGVNS. V gave up 5 bases and J gave up 10 bases, with 17 bases separating them. The CDR3 sequence is 13 residues long. The CDR3 DNA reads TGTGCCAGCAGTCCCCGACTTGGGTCCCTCTACACCTTC. The encoded protein is CASSPRLGSLYTF.

This clone was observed a handful of times. The chain carries TRBV5-1 and TRBJ2-2, with a weak D call TRBD1 (6 bases). Trimming removed 6 bases from V and 3 bases from J, with 18 bases in between. This CDR3 region has 16 residues. CDR1 SGHRS and CDR2 YFSETQ come from the germline V gene. CDR3 amino acids: CASKGFGRGDTGELFF. CDR3 DNA: TGCGCCAGCAAGGGGTTCGGCAGGGGCGACACCGGGGAGCTGTTTTTT.

A few counts support this clone. One junction end does not reproduce the germline sequence, and a read error may be involved. The chain recombines TRBV7-2 with TRBJ1-2; unclear D gene. CDR1 SGHTA and CDR2 FQGNSA come from the germline V gene. CDR3 length: 14 residues. The CDR3 loop is CASSFLRSVGSSPF. CDR3 nucleotides: TGTGCCAGCAGCTTTCTGCGGTCGGTCGGGAGTTCCCCCTTC. Full variable domain (rest looked up from reference TRBV7-2 and TRBJ1-2): GAGVSQSPSNKVTEKGKDVELRCDPISGHTALYWYRQSLGQGLEFLIYFQGNSAPDKSGLPSDRFSAERTGGSVSTLTIQRTQQEDSAVYLCASSFLRSVGSSPFGSGTRLTVV.

The chain combines TRBV7-9 with TRBJ2-7; weak D call: TRBD2 (6 bases). The CDR3 covers 14 residues. V shed 2 bases and J shed 5 bases, with 13 bases lying between them. Germline values: CDR1 SEHNR, CDR2 FQNEAQ (reference sequence). The DNA of the CDR3 is TGTGCCAGCAGCTTAAGCCAGGGAGGCGACGAGCAGTACTTC. Translated, it gives CASSLSQGGDEQYF.

This clone has at least ten counts. This CDR3 is CASSQVASGEYNEQFF. Written as DNA, the CDR3 is TGTGCCAGCAGCCAAGTCGCTAGCGGGGAGTACAATGAGCAGTTCTTC. The chain joins TRBV4-2 to TRBJ2-1, with 9 bases identical to TRBD2. The germline V gene has CDR1 LGHNA and CDR2 YNFKEQ. This CDR3 is 16 amino acids long. J gave up 4 bases and V 1 base, and 5 bases lay outside the gene matches.

This clone showed up just a few times. The chain combines TRBV5-1 with TRBJ2-7, with TRBD1 identical over 7 bases. The CDR3 extends over 15 amino acids. Trimming at V came to 0 bases and at J to 0 bases, leaving 3 bases not matched to a gene. Germline assignment: CDR1 SGHRS and CDR2 YFSETQ. CDR3 protein: CASSLATGTSYEQYF. The DNA for the CDR3 is TGCGCCAGCAGCTTGGCGACAGGGACCTCCTACGAGCAGTACTTC.

This clone was recorded a few times. The chain uses TRBV11-3 and TRBJ2-7; 9 nucleotides agree with TRBD1. V was pared by 4 bases and J by 0 bases, with 13 bases of the junction left unmatched. Germline values: CDR1 SGHNT, CDR2 YENEEA. The CDR3 has 18 residues. The CDR3 DNA follows: TGTGCCAGCAGCTCTCAGCATGGAGGGACAGGGTCCTCCTACGAGCAGTACTTC. This gives the protein CASSSQHGGTGSSYEQYF.

There are a few counts of this clone. The V gene is TRBV7-9, the J gene TRBJ1-1; D is ambiguous. V was shortened by 1 base and J by 2 bases, with 11 bases between the two germline ends. Per germline, CDR1 SEHNR and CDR2 FQNEAQ (reference sequence). This CDR3 has 15 residues. The CDR3 loop reads CASSLVSTGNTEAFF. The CDR3 region has the DNA TGTGCCAGCAGCTTAGTTTCGACGGGAAACACTGAAGCTTTCTTT.

This clone was seen a few times. The chain links TRBV7-7 to TRBJ2-1, with D possibly being TRBD1 (6 bases). The CDR3 runs to 13 residues. Germline V gives CDR1 SSHAT, CDR2 FNYEAQ (reference sequence). V was trimmed by 10 bases and J by 3 bases, leaving 13 bases between them. The CDR3: CATSTGFYNEQFF. The DNA of the CDR3 is TGTGCCACCTCGACAGGTTTCTACAATGAGCAGTTCTTC.

This clone occurred a few times. This chain uses TRBV7-2 with TRBJ2-3, with 8 bases lining up with TRBD2. The CDR3 is 17 residues long. After removal of 1 base from V and 4 bases from J, the junction contained 10 bases not matched to a gene. The germline V gene encodes CDR1 SGHTA and CDR2 FQGNSA. In DNA form, the CDR3 reads TGTGCCAGCAGCTTAGTCCCCAGCGGGAGCGTTGCAGATACGCAGTATTTT. Translation: CASSLVPSGSVADTQYF. The whole variable domain, filled in from reference TRBV7-2 and TRBJ2-3, reads GAGVSQSPSNKVTEKGKDVELRCDPISGHTALYWYRQSLGQGLEFLIYFQGNSAPDKSGLPSDRFSAERTGGSVSTLTIQRTQQEDSAVYLCASSLVPSGSVADTQYFGPGTRLTVL.